Below, 25 T cell receptor beta chains from the same sample are listed, as sequenced in a study of T cell repertoires in ileal Crohn's disease (dated by TCRdb to between 2018 and 2020). Receptors were amplified or captured by the immunoSEQ multiplex PCR assay. TCRdb took over this immuneACCESS table, retaining in-frame rearrangements with V and J assigned. Such tables are incomplete; in checked studies, under half of the missing clones stem from an unresolved V gene, and the remainder is unexplained. A total of tens of thousands of clones appear in this sample, approximately 88% of them only once. The ten most abundant clones make up roughly 2% of the sample. The sample's time point, from its label and the paper: neoterminal ileum biopsy at postoperative endoscopy, about 6 months after surgery. Source material: ileal tissue. All receptors derive from an adult with Crohn's disease.

The count of this clone is one. This chain uses TRBV10-2 with TRBJ1-1, with D possibly being TRBD1 (6 bases). The germline V and J ends were trimmed by 6 bases and 8 bases, with 13 bases remaining between them. The CDR3 extends over 12 amino acids. Per germline, CDR1 WSHSY and CDR2 SAAADI. The CDR3 sequence is CASSEGQTEAFF. The CDR3 DNA reads TGCGCCAGCAGCGAAGGACAGACAGAAGCTTTCTTT.

This rearrangement joins TRBV14 to TRBJ1-2, with no clear D. CDR1 is SGHDN and CDR2 is FVKESK in the germline V gene. The CDR3 has 13 residues. Trimming took off 4 bases at V and 8 bases at J, with 14 bases between the two ends. CDR3 sequence: CASSLKRNWGYTF. In nucleotides, the CDR3 is TGTGCCAGCAGCCTGAAGAGGAACTGGGGCTACACCTTC. The full variable domain, with the rest looked up from reference TRBV14 and TRBJ1-2, is EAGVTQFPSHSVIEKGQTVTLRCDPISGHDNLYWYRRVMGKEIKFLLHFVKESKQDESGMPNNRFLAERTGGTYSTLKVQPAELEDSGVYFCASSLKRNWGYTFGSGTRLTVV.

The chain uses TRBV7-9 and TRBJ2-2; 9 bases map to TRBD2. The CDR3 has 17 residues. Germline CDR1 reads SEHNR; CDR2 reads FQNEAQ (reference sequence). J lost 4 bases, V lost 1 base, and 7 bases had no gene match. The CDR3 loop reads CASSLGALAGTTGELFF. In DNA form, the CDR3 reads TGTGCCAGCAGCTTAGGCGCCCTAGCGGGAACCACCGGGGAGCTGTTTTTT.

V and J are TRBV25-1 and TRBJ2-3; 8 nucleotides line up with TRBD2. With V trimmed by 5 bases and J by 0 bases, 7 bases remained unmatched. The CDR3 contains 16 residues. The germline V gene has CDR1 MGHDK and CDR2 SYGVNS. The CDR3 spells CASSPGGGFSTDTQYF. The CDR3, as DNA: TGTGCCAGCAGTCCCGGCGGGGGGTTTAGCACAGATACGCAGTATTTT.

The chain links TRBV5-1 to TRBJ2-7; the match to TRBD1 covers 7 bases. Germline V lookup: CDR1 SGHRS, CDR2 YFSETQ. This CDR3 is 14 amino acids long. V gave up 5 bases and J gave up 7 bases; unmatched junction bases: 12. In DNA, the CDR3 is TGCGCCAGCAGTTCTACAGGGGACCAACTGGAGCAGTACTTC. Amino acid sequence: CASSSTGDQLEQYF.

The chain recombines TRBV18 with TRBJ2-7, with TRBD1 matching 8 bases. The CDR3 has 15 amino acids. CDR1 is KGHSH and CDR2 is LQKENI in the germline V gene. The J segment lost 3 bases and the V segment lost 3 bases, leaving 7 bases of the junction unmatched. The CDR3 here is CASSPTDRGLYEQYF. CDR3 DNA sequence: TGTGCCAGCTCACCGACAGACAGGGGTCTCTACGAGCAGTACTTC.

The rearrangement links TRBV5-6 to TRBJ1-5; D is perhaps TRBD1 (5 bases). The CDR3 spans 14 residues. V gave up 4 bases and J gave up 0 bases, with 8 bases separating them. CDR1 is SGHDT, CDR2 YYEEEE, per germline. The CDR3 sequence is CASSLTVSNQPQHF. CDR3 DNA sequence: TGTGCCAGCAGCCTGACAGTTAGCAATCAGCCCCAGCATTTT.

This chain connects TRBV28 to TRBJ2-7, with a weak D call TRBD1 (6 bases). There are 14 residues in the CDR3. CDR1 is MDHEN, CDR2 SYDVKM, per germline. With 6 bases removed from V and 3 bases from J, the gap between germline ends came to 15 bases. The CDR3 reads CASRGTDRVYEQYV. The CDR3 bases are TGTGCCAGCAGGGGGACGGACAGAGTCTACGAGCAGTACGTC.

The chain combines TRBV18 with TRBJ2-1; D is perhaps TRBD1 (6 bases). In germline, CDR1 is KGHSH, CDR2 LQKENI. The V end was cut by 3 bases, the J end by 4 bases, with 19 bases between. The CDR3 runs to 17 residues. The CDR3 reads CASSPPQGGSRYNEQFF. CDR3 bases: TGTGCCAGCTCACCGCCCCAAGGGGGATCTAGATACAATGAGCAGTTCTTC.

The chain is built from TRBV13 and TRBJ1-2; D unclear. Germline-derived CDR1 and CDR2 are PRHDT and FYEKMQ (reference sequence). The CDR3 has 15 residues. The V end was cut by 5 bases, the J end by 2 bases, with 15 bases between. The CDR3 sequence is CASSTLTQSNYGYTF. For the CDR3, the DNA is TGTGCCAGCAGCACCTTGACACAATCCAACTATGGCTACACCTTC.

This rearrangement joins TRBV6-1 to TRBJ1-2, with TRBD1 as a possible D gene (6 bases). V lost 7 bases and J 4 bases, leaving 19 bases between the germline ends. Per the germline V gene, CDR1 is MNHNS and CDR2 is SASEGT. The CDR3 totals 15 residues. The CDR3 DNA follows: TGTGCCAGCAATTTGCTGCGAACAGGGTCCTATGGCTACACCTTC. Protein product: CASNLLRTGSYGYTF.

This clone has only a few counts. V is TRBV7-9 and J is TRBJ1-5, with TRBD1 identical over 10 bases. This CDR3 spans 16 amino acids. V lost 1 base, J lost 1 base, and 1 base stayed unmatched. CDR1 and CDR2 (germline): SEHNR, FQNEAQ (reference sequence). Written as DNA, the CDR3 is TGTGCCAGCAGCTTAGGGGACAGGGGCAGCAATCAGCCCCAGCATTTT. Translation: CASSLGDRGSNQPQHF.

The chain uses TRBV9 and TRBJ2-2, with 9 nucleotides matching TRBD2. The trim removed 1 base at V and 5 bases at J, leaving 6 bases unmatched. The CDR3 loop spans 16 amino acids. The V gene's germline CDR1 is SGDLS and CDR2 YYNGEE. CDR3 loop: CASSVSSAGGTGELFF. Written as DNA, the CDR3 is TGTGCCAGCAGCGTAAGTTCGGCGGGAGGGACCGGGGAGCTGTTTTTT.

V gene TRBV11-1 combines with J gene TRBJ1-1, with 7 bases fitting TRBD1. CDR3 length: 15 residues. The ends lost 5 bases at V and 7 bases at J; junction bases unmatched: 13. Germline V gene sequence: CDR1 SGHAT, CDR2 FQDESV (reference sequence). The CDR3 DNA is TGTGCCAGCAGCATCCGCAGGGACAGACGGGATGAAGCTTTCTTT. Amino acid sequence: CASSIRRDRRDEAFF.

This sequence joins TRBV2 and TRBJ2-7, with 7 bases that match TRBD1. Germline assignment: CDR1 SNHLY and CDR2 FYNNEI. Losses at the gene ends were 2 bases for V and 3 bases for J; bases not matched to a gene: 16. This CDR3 has 18 residues. The CDR3 loop reads CASSEWPPGTVGNYEQYV. In DNA form, the CDR3 reads TGTGCCAGCAGTGAATGGCCCCCCGGGACAGTGGGAAACTACGAGCAGTACGTC.

The CDR3 DNA follows: TGTGCCAGTAGTCCCCTGGGAGAGAACACTGAAGCTTTCTTT. Its translation is CASSPLGENTEAFF. The V call is TRBV19, the J call TRBJ1-1; D is unresolved. Germline V CDR1 and CDR2: LNHDA, SQIVND (reference sequence). The CDR3 loop spans 14 amino acids. Trimming removed 5 bases from V and 1 base from J, with 11 bases in between.

The genes are TRBV6-1 and TRBJ2-5; TRBD2 is a possible D gene (6 bases). The CDR3 has 13 residues. Trimming removed 5 bases from V and 2 bases from J, with 9 bases in between. Per germline, CDR1 MNHNS and CDR2 SASEGT. CDR3 DNA: TGTGCCAGCAGTCGGGACTTTCAAGAGACCCAGTACTTC. This translates into CASSRDFQETQYF.

This rearrangement joins TRBV18 to TRBJ2-2; D is possibly TRBD2 (5 bases). The CDR3 length is 13 residues. The V gene's germline CDR1 is KGHSH and CDR2 LQKENI. The ends were cut back, 4 bases at V and 5 bases at J, with 8 bases in the middle. In DNA, the CDR3 is TGTGCCAGCTCACGTACGGGAACCGGGGAGCTGTTTTTT. Its protein product is CASSRTGTGELFF.

This sequence joins TRBV9 and TRBJ2-5; 9 positions match TRBD1. Germline V gene lookup returns CDR1 SGDLS and CDR2 YYNGEE. V lost 3 bases and J lost 5; bases outside the gene matches: 5. CDR3 length equals 14 residues. CDR3 loop: CASSAGQGRETQYF. The DNA for the CDR3 is TGTGCCAGCAGCGCGGGACAGGGCAGGGAGACCCAGTACTTC.

J is TRBJ2-7 and V is TRBV11-2, with TRBD2 matching over 12 bases. Germline V gene sequence: CDR1 SGHAT, CDR2 FQNNGV. The CDR3 covers 15 residues. J was trimmed by 4 bases and V by 2 bases; bases with no gene match: 3. This chain's CDR3 is CASSLTSGGPYEQYV. The CDR3 coding sequence is TGTGCCAGCAGCTTAACTAGCGGGGGGCCTTACGAGCAGTACGTC.

The chain couples TRBV5-1 to TRBJ2-1; D is unclear. The germline CDR1 and CDR2 sequences are SGHRS and YFSETQ. The length of the CDR3 is 12 residues. Between the trimmed V and J ends, which lost 0 bases and 6 bases, there was a span of 4 bases. The CDR3 DNA sequence: TGCGCCAGCAGCTTGGCTCTCAATGAGCAGTTCTTC. Protein product: CASSLALNEQFF.

The chain is built from TRBV2 and TRBJ2-5; D uncertain. Germline CDR1 SNHLY, CDR2 FYNNEI. The CDR3 is made up of 14 amino acids. The V end lost 6 bases, the J end lost 1 base, and 12 bases lay between the germline ends. The DNA for the CDR3 is TGTGCCAGCAGCTTTAGGTCGGGCCAAGAGACCCAGTACTTC. Translating it yields CASSFRSGQETQYF.

This clone was recorded once. V and J are TRBV5-1 and TRBJ2-3, with TRBD2 matching 7 bases. The length of the CDR3 is 15 residues. V dropped 4 bases and J dropped 2; count of bases not matched to a gene: 7. Germline V CDR1 and CDR2: SGHRS, YFSETQ. The CDR3 DNA is TGCGCCAGCAGCGAAGCGGGGCCTCCCACAGATACGCAGTATTTT. Encoded protein: CASSEAGPPTDTQYF.

The chain is built from TRBV4-1 and TRBJ2-7; D gene uncertain. This CDR3 is 15 amino acids long. The germline V and J ends were trimmed by 0 bases and 0 bases, with 9 bases remaining between them. CDR1 MGHRA and CDR2 YSYEKL come from the germline V gene. CDR3 in DNA: TGCGCCAGCAGCCAAGACGTTTCTAGCTCCTACGAGCAGTACGTC. Amino acid sequence: CASSQDVSSSYEQYV.

The rearrangement uses TRBV27 and TRBJ2-5; 7 positions agree with TRBD2. Germline CDR1 and CDR2: MNHEY and SMNVEV (reference sequence). CDR3 length: 15 residues. Trimming took 6 bases from V and 5 from J; bases not matched to a gene: 12. The CDR3 reads CASRSPTQGGETQYF. The CDR3 nucleotides are TGTGCCAGCAGGAGCCCAACCCAGGGAGGGGAGACCCAGTACTTC.